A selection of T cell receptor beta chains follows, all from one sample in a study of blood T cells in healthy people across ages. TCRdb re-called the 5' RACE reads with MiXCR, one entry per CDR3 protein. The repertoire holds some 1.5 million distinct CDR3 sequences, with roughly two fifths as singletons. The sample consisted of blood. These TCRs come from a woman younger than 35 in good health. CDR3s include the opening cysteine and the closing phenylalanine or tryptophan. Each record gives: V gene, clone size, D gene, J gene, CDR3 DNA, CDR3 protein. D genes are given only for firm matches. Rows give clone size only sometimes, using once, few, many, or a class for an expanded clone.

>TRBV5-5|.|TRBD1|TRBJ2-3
TGTGCCAGCAGCCCAAGGACAGGGATCACAGATACGCAGTATTTT
CASSPRTGITDTQYF
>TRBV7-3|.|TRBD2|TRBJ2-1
TGTGCCAGCAGCTCTGGACTAGCGCAGTTCAATGAGCAGTTCTTC
CASSSGLAQFNEQFF
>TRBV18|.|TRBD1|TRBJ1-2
TGTGCCAGCTCACCCCGGACAGGGGAATTCTATGGCTACACCTTC
CASSPRTGEFYGYTF
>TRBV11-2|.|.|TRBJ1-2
TGTGCCAGCAGCTACCGGAACAGAATATATGACTACACCTTC
CASSYRNRIYDYTF
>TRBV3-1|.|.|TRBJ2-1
TGTGCCAGCAGCCAAGATAACAGGTTCTCCTACAATGAGCAGTTCTTC
CASSQDNRFSYNEQFF
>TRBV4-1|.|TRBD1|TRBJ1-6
TGCGCCAGCAGCCAAGAAATAAGACAGGGTTATAATTCACCCCTCCACTTT
CASSQEIRQGYNSPLHF
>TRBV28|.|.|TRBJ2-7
TGTGCCAGCAACTCGGGACGGCTAGCTCGGGACGAGCAGTACTTC
CASNSGRLARDEQYF
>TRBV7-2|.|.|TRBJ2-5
TGTGCCAGCAGCTTCGTACTACAAGAGACCCAGTACTTC
CASSFVLQETQYF
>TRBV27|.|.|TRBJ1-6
TGTGCCAGCAGTTCCCCGTTCAGGAGCTCCTATAATTCACCCCTCCACTTT
CASSSPFRSSYNSPLHF
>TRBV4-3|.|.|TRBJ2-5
TGCGCCAGCAGCCGAGGACTGGCTAGTGAGACCCAGTACTTC
CASSRGLASETQYF
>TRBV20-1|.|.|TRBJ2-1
TGCAGTGCTAGAGATGAAGGACGGGGTCGGCAGTTCTTC
CSARDEGRGRQFF
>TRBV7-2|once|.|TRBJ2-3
TGTGCCAGCAGCTCCACGACAATTTCGGGGAGAACAGATACGCAGTATTTT
CASSSTTISGRTDTQYF
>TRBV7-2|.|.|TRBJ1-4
TGTGCCAGCAGTGCAGGGGTTAATGAAAAACTGTTTTTT
CASSAGVNEKLFF
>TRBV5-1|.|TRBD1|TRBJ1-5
TGCGCCAGCAGCGACGGACAGGGTCATCAGCCCCAGCATTTT
CASSDGQGHQPQHF
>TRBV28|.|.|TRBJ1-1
TGTGCCAGCAGTACCAGGGGCCCCACTGAAGCTTTCTTT
CASSTRGPTEAFF
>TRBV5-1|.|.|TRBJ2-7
TGCGCCAGCAGCTTGAGGTGGGACACCTACGAGCAGTACTTC
CASSLRWDTYEQYF
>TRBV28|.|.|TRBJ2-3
TGTGCCGGCGGGCGAGGAACAACAACTAGCACAGATACGCAGTATTTT
CAGGRGTTTSTDTQYF
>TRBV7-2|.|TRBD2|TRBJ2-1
TGTGCCAGCAGATCAACTAGCGGGTCCTACAATGAGCAGTTCTTC
CASRSTSGSYNEQFF
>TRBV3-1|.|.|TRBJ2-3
TGTGCCGGCAGCCAATTTACGCGGTCTAGCACAGATACGCAGTATTTT
CAGSQFTRSSTDTQYF
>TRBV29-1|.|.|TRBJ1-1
TGCAGCACCACCGAATGGGGGCGAATCACTGAAGCTTTCTTT
CSTTEWGRITEAFF
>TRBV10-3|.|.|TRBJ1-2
TGTGCCATCAGTGAGTCGGCCGGACTTGTGGGTGGCTACACCTTC
CAISESAGLVGGYTF
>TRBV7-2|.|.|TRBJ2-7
TGTGCCAGCAGCCTTAATGGGGGACAAAATTCCTACGAGCAGTACTTC
CASSLNGGQNSYEQYF
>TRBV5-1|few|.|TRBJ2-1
TGCGCCAGCAGCTTTGTGGGGGGAAGCTCCTACAATGAGCAGTTCTTC
CASSFVGGSSYNEQFF
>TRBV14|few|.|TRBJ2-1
TGTGCCAGCAGCCAAGTGAAGGTAGAACCGTTAGACGATGAGCAGTTCTTC
CASSQVKVEPLDDEQFF
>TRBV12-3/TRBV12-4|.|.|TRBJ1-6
TGTGCCAGCAGTCCCCCATCAGGGTCACCCCTCCACTTT
CASSPPSGSPLHF
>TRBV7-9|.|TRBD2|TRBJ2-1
TGTGCCAGCAGCGGGGGCCTCCGGACTAGCATCAATGAGCAGTTCTTC
CASSGGLRTSINEQFF